The sequence of this TCR beta chain was determined in a study of blood T cell repertoires in COVID-19. For the study at large: Samples of COVID-19 (acute and convalescent) were obtained from the United States, Italy and Spain. From T cells, B-cell-depleted T cells, or PBMCs came the material, which was cDNA or gDNA.

Patients in Seattle were enrolled during active infection, then followed longitudinally. With V trimmed by 3 bases and J by 5 bases, 6 bases remained unmatched. Germline V gene sequence: CDR1 SGHRS, CDR2 YFSETQ. CDR3 length: 16 amino acids. Measured with immunoSEQ multiplex PCR; TCRdb has only the in-frame clones, and not every one. The table has roughly 180,000 clones, 79% seen once. The sample comprised peripheral blood. This clonotype was sampled from an older woman with COVID-19, enrolled during active disease. The rearrangement joins TRBV5-1 to TRBJ2-5; 14 positions agree with TRBD2. The CDR3 loop reads CASSSRLAGGRETQYF. In nucleotides, the CDR3 is TGCGCCAGCAGCTCCCGACTAGCGGGGGGGCGGGAGACCCAGTACTTC.